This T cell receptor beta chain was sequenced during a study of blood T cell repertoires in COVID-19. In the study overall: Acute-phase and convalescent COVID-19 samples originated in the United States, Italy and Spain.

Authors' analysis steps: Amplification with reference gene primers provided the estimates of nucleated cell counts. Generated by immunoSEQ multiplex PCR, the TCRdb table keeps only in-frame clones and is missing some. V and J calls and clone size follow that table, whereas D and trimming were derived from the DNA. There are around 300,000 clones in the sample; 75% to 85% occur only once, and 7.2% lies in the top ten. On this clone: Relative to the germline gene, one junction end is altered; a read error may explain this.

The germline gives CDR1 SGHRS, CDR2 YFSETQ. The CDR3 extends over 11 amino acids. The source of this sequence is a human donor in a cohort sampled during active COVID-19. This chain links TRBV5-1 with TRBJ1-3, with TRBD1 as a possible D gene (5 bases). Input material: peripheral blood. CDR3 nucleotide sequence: TGCGCCAGCAGCCAGGGCGGTCAACTAAATTTT. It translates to CASSQGGQLNF.